The clone carrying this T cell receptor (beta chain) was detected many times. What it binds is not known. The data originate from a study of T cell repertoires in cytomegalovirus infection. Across the whole study: Shared public TCR beta signatures pointed to both CMV infection and a matching HLA type. Findings and caveats of the study: Cumulative frequency of public TCR beta families picked out carriers of CMV plus the relevant HLA. Predominance within the ex vivo response was attributable to HLA-C-restricted CMV-specific TCR beta clonotypes.

Via MiXCR, TCRdb re-called the reads, giving one row per CDR3 protein. This table holds roughly 230,000 distinct CDR3 sequences, about 15% found once. Sequencing was performed on CD8+ T cells from PBMCs. The sequence came from a human donor in good health (CMV status not recorded). Some clones in this sample may be carry-over from other donors' samples.

The CDR3 DNA sequence: TGTGCCAGCAGCTTAGAACAGGGGCATGAGCAGTTCTTC. Translation: CASSLEQGHEQFF. The chain is built from TRBV7-2 and TRBJ2-1, with 7 bases identical to TRBD1. From germline, CDR1 is SGHTA and CDR2 FQGNSA. The CDR3 contains 13 residues. V gave up 1 base and J gave up 8 bases; unmatched junction bases: 2.